Sequencing of this T cell receptor (beta chain) was carried out in a study of cytomegalovirus exposure and HLA in healthy donors. Notes on the study in general: In a later analysis, compared with equally common non-associated chains, HLA-associated beta chains were more expanded. In all likelihood, a cluster of highly shared sequence variants was a sequencing artifact.

Trimming removed 4 bases from V and 6 bases from J; junction bases left unmatched: 5. Germline lookup yields CDR1 SGHRS and CDR2 YFSETQ. The CDR3 spans 13 residues. With 60 Vbeta and 13 Jbeta primers, the PCR was carried out. Some clones are missing from TCRdb's copy, which holds only in-frame ones; the method was immunoSEQ multiplex PCR. The data contain some 250,000 clones, around 80% of them singletons. Points on this clone: Its cognate antigen is unknown.

The chain links TRBV5-1 to TRBJ1-1; 8 bases align to TRBD1. This clonotype originated in a woman aged 55-75 years in good health and CMV-seropositive. The specimen sequenced was PBMCs. CDR3 coding DNA: TGCGCCAGCAGCCCACAGGGGGAGGCTGAAGCTTTCTTT. It yields the protein CASSPQGEAEAFF.